Listed below are T cell receptor beta chains from one sample, sequenced in a study of glioma-infiltrating T cells. TCRdb re-analysed the multiplex PCR reads in MiXCR, keeping a single row per CDR3 protein. The profile shows some 90,000 distinct CDR3 sequences, roughly 39% of them singletons. Sequenced input: glioma tissue, nonneoplastic brain tissue, or PBMCs (not recorded which). These receptor sequences come from a human donor with low-grade glioma or glioblastoma, undergoing nonglioma brain surgery, or in good health (not recorded which). The CDR3 runs from the conserved cysteine through the conserved F or W. A D gene is named only where the DNA matches it firmly. The listing skips clone size in some rows; elsewhere it reads once, few, many or a size class.

-	TRBV2	many	TRBJ2-1	TGTGCCAGCAGTGTTTTCAATGAGCAGTTCTTC	CASSVFNEQFF
-	TRBV6-1	-	TRBJ2-2	TGTGCCACCGCGCTGGAGGGCCCCTTCGGCGAGCTGTTTTTT	CATALEGPFGELFF
TRBD2	TRBV30	few	TRBJ2-1	TGTGCCTGGAGTCCCCTAGCGGTCCACCGGGAGCAGTTCTTC	CAWSPLAVHREQFF
-	TRBV7-8	many	TRBJ2-1	TGTGCCAGCAGCTCCCGGGACCTGCAGATGGGTGAGCAGTTCTTC	CASSSRDLQMGEQFF
-	TRBV3-1	many	TRBJ2-1	TGTGCCAGCAGCCTAAACTACAATGAGCAGTTCTTC	CASSLNYNEQFF
-	TRBV28	-	TRBJ1-1	TGTGCCACCAAACAGGAGAGGTATACTGAAGCTTTCTTT	CATKQERYTEAFF
-	TRBV18	-	TRBJ2-5	TGTGCCAGCTCACCCTCGCCGACAATTACAGGCACAGATACGCAGTACTTC	CASSPSPTITGTDTQYF
-	TRBV6-1	-	TRBJ1-3	TGTGCCAGCAGTGTTCCGATTGGAAACACCATATATTTT	CASSVPIGNTIYF
-	TRBV4-1	-	TRBJ2-5	TGCGCCAGCAGCCAAAACATAGTACAAGAGACCCAGTACTTC	CASSQNIVQETQYF
TRBD1	TRBV2	-	TRBJ2-7	TGTGCCAGCAGTGAAGACAGGGGCTACGAGCAGTACTTC	CASSEDRGYEQYF
-	TRBV12-3/TRBV12-4	-	TRBJ2-5	TGTGCCAGCAGTTCCGCCACCGGGGCCGGTGGGACCCAGTACTTC	CASSSATGAGGTQYF
-	TRBV6-5	-	TRBJ2-7	TGTGTCAGCAGTTTAATGGACATTTCCTACGAGCAGTACTTC	CVSSLMDISYEQYF
TRBD1	TRBV7-2	-	TRBJ2-2	TGTGCCGGCAGCTTAGCCGGGACAGGGATCACCGGGGAGCTGTCTTTT	CAGSLAGTGITGELSF
-	TRBV4-1	many	TRBJ1-1	TGCGCCAGCAGCGTACGAGGGGCGTACACTGAAGCTTTCTTT	CASSVRGAYTEAFF
-	TRBV6-1	many	TRBJ1-5	TGTGCCAGCGGGAATCAGCCCCAGCATTTT	CASGNQPQHF
-	TRBV4-1	-	TRBJ2-1	TGCGCCAGCAGCCAAGCGGGAGTTGGTAATGAGCAGTTCTTC	CASSQAGVGNEQFF
TRBD1	TRBV6-1	many	TRBJ1-5	TGTGCCAGCAGTGCCCCCGGGACAGCCGGTCAGCCCCAGCATTTT	CASSAPGTAGQPQHF
-	TRBV6-1	-	TRBJ1-4	TGTGCCAGCAGCTCCGGTCTGTCTAATGGAACACTGTTTTTT	CASSSGLSNGTLFF
TRBD2	TRBV7-8	many	TRBJ2-5	TGTGCCAGCAGCGCCCCGGGACTAGCGGGAGGGCAAGAGACCCAGTACTTC	CASSAPGLAGGQETQYF
-	TRBV19	-	TRBJ2-1	TGTGCCAGTAGTAAACGAACGGGAATGGACGAGCAGTTCTTC	CASSKRTGMDEQFF
TRBD2	TRBV6-2/TRBV6-3	many	TRBJ2-5	TGTGCCAGCGGAGTAGCGGGGGGTAATTTGGAGACCCAGTACTTC	CASGVAGGNLETQYF
TRBD1	TRBV27	few	TRBJ2-5	TGTGCCAGCAGTTTCGACAGGGAAGGGGAGACCCAGTACTTC	CASSFDREGETQYF
-	TRBV7-6	many	TRBJ2-2	TGTGCCAGCAGCTTAGTGTTTCAGGGAAACGGGGAGCTGTTTTTT	CASSLVFQGNGELFF
-	TRBV5-1	-	TRBJ1-1	TGCGCCGGCAGCTCCAGGCTTCTCGGGGTCAACACTGAGGCTTTCTTT	CAGSSRLLGVNTEAFF
-	TRBV6-6	many	TRBJ1-1	TGTGCCAGCAGTTACTCATGGGCGGTGAACACTGAAGCTTTCTTT	CASSYSWAVNTEAFF
TRBD1	TRBV6-2/TRBV6-3	-	TRBJ1-1	TGTGCCAGCAGTTACAGGACAGGGGTCACTGAAGCTTTCTTT	CASSYRTGVTEAFF
-	TRBV3-1	once	TRBJ2-1	TGTGCCAGCAGGTTGGCCGGATACAATAAGCAGTTCTTC	CASRLAGYNKQFF
-	TRBV4-1	-	TRBJ2-3	TGCGCCAGCAGCCGAGGGTTGGGTCACCAAGCACCCACAGATACACAGTATTTT	CASSRGLGHQAPTDTQYF
TRBD2	TRBV20-1	-	TRBJ2-5	TGCAGTGCTAGGGGGGAGCTAGCGGGGCACCAAGAGACCCAGTACTTC	CSARGELAGHQETQYF
TRBD1	TRBV14	many	TRBJ2-7	TGTGCCAGCAGCCAAAAACCGGGACAGGGGCCCTTTTTGTACGAGCAGTACTTC	CASSQKPGQGPFLYEQYF
TRBD1	TRBV5-6	few	TRBJ1-6	TGTGCCAGCAGCTTGGAGTCGATTGGGACAGGGAATTCACCCCTCCACTTT	CASSLESIGTGNSPLHF
-	TRBV2	-	TRBJ2-2	TGTGCCAGCACTGAGGGGCGGACGAAAACCGGGGAGCTGTTTTTT	CASTEGRTKTGELFF
TRBD1	TRBV10-3	-	TRBJ1-2	TGTGCCATCAGTAGACAGGGGGCTCGAGGCTACACCTTC	CAISRQGARGYTF
-	TRBV7-2	many	TRBJ1-5	TGTGCCAGCAGCTTGGAGGTTCGTCAGCCCCAGCATTTT	CASSLEVRQPQHF
-	TRBV7-9	many	TRBJ2-3	TGTGCCAGCAGCTTAATTTCAGATACGCAGTATTTT	CASSLISDTQYF
TRBD1	TRBV5-1	many	TRBJ2-7	TGCGCCAGCAGCTTGTCGGGACAGGGCTTGAACGAGCAGTACTTC	CASSLSGQGLNEQYF
TRBD2	TRBV4-2	many	TRBJ2-1	TGTGCCAGCAGCCACCATCTAGCGGGCAGCTCCTACAATGAGCAGTTCTTC	CASSHHLAGSSYNEQFF
TRBD1	TRBV14	many	TRBJ1-2	TGTGCCAGCAGGCCAGGGGGCGTCGGCTATGGCTACACCTTC	CASRPGGVGYGYTF
TRBD2	TRBV27	many	TRBJ2-1	TGTGCCAGCAGTTTATCGCGGGGGGGGTTATACAATGAGCAGTTCTTC	CASSLSRGGLYNEQFF
-	TRBV7-2	-	TRBJ2-5	TGTGCCAGCAGCCCGCTAGCAATGGCGGGGGCTAGCAGAGAGACCCAGTGCTTC	CASSPLAMAGASRETQCF
TRBD1	TRBV7-9	-	TRBJ1-1	TGCGCCAGCTGCAGGGGGGACCAGAGTGGTTTCACTGAAGCTTTCTTT	CASCRGDQSGFTEAFF
-	TRBV12-3/TRBV12-4	many	TRBJ1-1	TGTGCCAGCAGTAAATCTACAAGTACAGGGAACACTGAAGCTTTCTTT	CASSKSTSTGNTEAFF
-	TRBV25-1	many	TRBJ2-1	TGTGCCACCGTTTACGGGAATGAGCAGTTCTTC	CATVYGNEQFF
TRBD2	TRBV24-1	-	TRBJ2-1	TGTGCCACCACCGGGACTAGCGGGTACAATGAGCAGTTCTTC	CATTGTSGYNEQFF
TRBD1	TRBV4-1	-	TRBJ2-1	TGCGCCAGCAGCCAAGGGGACAGTGAATTCAATGAGCAGTTCTTC	CASSQGDSEFNEQFF
-	TRBV20-1	-	TRBJ2-3	TGCAGTGCTCTCGCCCCCATGACAGAGAGCACAGATACGCAGTATTTT	CSALAPMTESTDTQYF
TRBD1	TRBV5-1	many	TRBJ1-1	TGCGCCAGCAGCTTGGACTCCGGGACAGGGGTGACTGAAGCTTTCTTT	CASSLDSGTGVTEAFF
-	TRBV28	many	TRBJ2-1	TGTGCCAGCAGTTTAGTTACAGGGTTCCAAATAAGTAATGAGCAGTTCTTC	CASSLVTGFQISNEQFF
-	TRBV7-2	many	TRBJ1-3	TGTGCCAGCAGCGCCGACATAGGAAACACCATATATTTT	CASSADIGNTIYF
TRBD2	TRBV4-1	-	TRBJ2-1	TGCGCCAGCAGACAGTCTCGGACTAGCGGTTGGAATGAGCGGTTCTTC	CASRQSRTSGWNERFF
-	TRBV20-1	-	TRBJ2-1	TGCAGTGCTAGAGATCCTATCGGGAGAAGTAATAAGCAGTTCTTC	CSARDPIGRSNKQFF
-	TRBV24-1	-	TRBJ1-5	TGTGCCACCAGTGATGCTCGGACAGCTAATCAACCCCAGCATTTT	CATSDARTANQPQHF
-	TRBV7-2	many	TRBJ2-1	TGTGCCAGCAGCTCAAAGGGGGGGACTACTGGCGGTGAGCAGTTCTTC	CASSSKGGTTGGEQFF
-	TRBV29-1	many	TRBJ2-1	TGCAGCGTGGAAAGGACAGAGAACAATGAGCAGTTCTTC	CSVERTENNEQFF
-	TRBV4-2	many	TRBJ2-1	TGTGCCAGCAGCCAAGATCGGATGGTAGGGAGCTCCTACAATGAGCAGTTCTTC	CASSQDRMVGSSYNEQFF
TRBD1	TRBV7-2	-	TRBJ1-2	TGTGCCAGCAGCTTAGGGTCTGGGACAGGGAGCTATGGCTACACCTTC	CASSLGSGTGSYGYTF
-	TRBV29-1	many	TRBJ2-1	TGCAGCGTTGAAAGTAGGTTAGGTTCGGGGAATGAGCAGTTCTTC	CSVESRLGSGNEQFF